The text below deals with one T cell receptor (beta chain). Its antigen is unidentified. Sequencing was performed with immunoSEQ multiplex PCR; in TCRdb, only in-frame clones are kept and a portion is missing. The sample records 20,000 to 25,000 clones, approximately 73% being singletons. An approximately nine-day culture period preceded the isolation of CD4+ T cells. The data derive from a study of vaccination effects on CD4 cells after COVID-19. Study conclusions and caveats: The study had few convalescent patients and no early post-infection timepoints.

The CDR3 runs to 9 residues. Trimming removed 6 bases at V and 6 bases at J, with 2 bases between. Germline CDR1 reads LGHDT; CDR2 reads YNNKEL (reference sequence). This sequence originates from a human donor who received a COVID-19 vaccine. This chain links TRBV3-1 (or the pseudogene TRBV3-2) with TRBJ2-5; D gene ambiguous. Specimen: CD4+ T cells from PBMCs cultured without peptide, collected before COVID-19 vaccination. The CDR3 DNA sequence: TGTGCCAGCAGGAAGACCCAGTACTTC. Its protein product is CASRKTQYF.